Sequencing of this T cell receptor (beta chain) was carried out in a study of blood T cells in healthy people across ages. Study-wide findings and caveats: Among long-lived donors, naive CD4+ cells were more numerous and diversity higher than in aged donors.

Next came a second PCR, run for about 7 to 12 cycles, which used a sample-barcoded 5' primer along with a J-beta primer mix. Tagging of each cDNA molecule was performed by a template-switch adaptor with 12 random nucleotides. TCRdb reprocessed the 5' RACE reads via MiXCR and lists one record per CDR3 protein. The table shows some 900,000 distinct CDR3 sequences, with around 46% occurring only once. Details on this clonotype: The antigen is not known.

Germline loops: CDR1 MDHEN, CDR2 SYDVKM. This CDR3 spans 15 amino acids. V lost 7 bases and J lost 5, with 18 bases in between. The TCR originated in a man aged 25 to 40 in good health. The chain employs TRBV28 and TRBJ2-4, with D tentatively TRBD1 (6 bases). Sequencing was performed on blood. The CDR3 DNA is TGTGCCAGCACCACAGCCGGGACACGCGAAAACATTCAGTACTTC. Translated, it gives CASTTAGTRENIQYF.